The T cell receptor (beta chain) described here comes from a study of blood T cell repertoires in COVID-19. Study overall: Sample material is recorded as cDNA or gDNA derived from T cells, B-cell-depleted T cells, or PBMCs.

This clone was seen just once. In the study's own analysis: How many nucleated cells were present was estimated from reference gene primer amplification. The assay was immunoSEQ multiplex PCR, and TCRdb's table has in-frame clones only and misses some. V, J and clone size are those of that table, while D and trimming were read from the DNA. The table records approximately 440,000 clones, around 90% of them present only once. This CDR3 region has 14 residues. V gave up 5 bases and J gave up 0 bases, with 10 bases separating them. Per germline, CDR1 MDHEN and CDR2 SYDVKM. The receptor was isolated from a man between 18 and 35 years old who had recovered from COVID-19. The sample consisted of PBMCs or T cells enriched from blood (not recorded which). The chain is built from TRBV28 and TRBJ1-1; D is possibly TRBD1 (6 bases). The CDR3 spells CASSPWTVNTEAFF. As DNA, the CDR3 is TGTGCCAGCAGTCCATGGACAGTGAACACTGAAGCTTTCTTT.